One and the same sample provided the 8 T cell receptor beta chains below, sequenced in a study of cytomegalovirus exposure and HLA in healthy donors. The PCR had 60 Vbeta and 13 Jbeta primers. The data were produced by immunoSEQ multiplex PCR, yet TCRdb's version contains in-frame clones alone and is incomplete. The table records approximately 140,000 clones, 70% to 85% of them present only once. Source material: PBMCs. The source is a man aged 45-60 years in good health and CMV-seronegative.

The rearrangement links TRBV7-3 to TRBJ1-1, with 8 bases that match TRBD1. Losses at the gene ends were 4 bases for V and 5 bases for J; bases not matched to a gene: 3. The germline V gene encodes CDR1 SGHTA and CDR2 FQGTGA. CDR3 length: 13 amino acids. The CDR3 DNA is TGTGCCAGCAGCTACACAGGGGGAACTGAAGCTTTCTTT. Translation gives CASSYTGGTEAFF.

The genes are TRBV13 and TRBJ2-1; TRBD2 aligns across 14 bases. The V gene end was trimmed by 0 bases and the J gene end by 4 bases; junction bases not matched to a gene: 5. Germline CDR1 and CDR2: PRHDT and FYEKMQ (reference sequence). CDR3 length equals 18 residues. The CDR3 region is CASSLGLGLAGEYNEQFF. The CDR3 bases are TGTGCCAGCAGCTTAGGCCTGGGACTAGCGGGGGAGTACAATGAGCAGTTCTTC.

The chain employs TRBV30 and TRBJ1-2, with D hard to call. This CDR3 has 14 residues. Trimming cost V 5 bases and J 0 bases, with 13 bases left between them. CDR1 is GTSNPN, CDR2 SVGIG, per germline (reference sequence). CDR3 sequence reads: CAWGPRIANYGYTF. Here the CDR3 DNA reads TGTGCCTGGGGCCCCAGGATAGCTAACTATGGCTACACCTTC.

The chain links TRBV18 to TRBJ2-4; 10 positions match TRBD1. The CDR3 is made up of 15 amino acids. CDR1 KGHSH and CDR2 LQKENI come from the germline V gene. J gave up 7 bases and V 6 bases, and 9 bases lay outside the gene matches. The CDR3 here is CASSDPTGGVNIQYF. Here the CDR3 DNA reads TGTGCCAGCTCTGATCCGACAGGGGGCGTGAACATTCAGTACTTC.

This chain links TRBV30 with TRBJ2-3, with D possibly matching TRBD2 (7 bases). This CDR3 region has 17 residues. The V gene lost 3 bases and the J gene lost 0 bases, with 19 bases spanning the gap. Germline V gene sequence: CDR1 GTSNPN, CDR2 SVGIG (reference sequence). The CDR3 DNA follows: TGTGCCTGGAGAGGGGGGGCTCTGGGGTTAAGCACAGATACGCAGTATTTT. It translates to CAWRGGALGLSTDTQYF.

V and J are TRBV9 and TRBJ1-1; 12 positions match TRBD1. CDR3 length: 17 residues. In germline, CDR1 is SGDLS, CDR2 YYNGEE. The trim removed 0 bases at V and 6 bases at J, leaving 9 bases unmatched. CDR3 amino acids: CASSVARDRGLGAEAFF. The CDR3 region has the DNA TGTGCCAGCAGCGTAGCGAGGGACAGGGGGCTGGGGGCTGAAGCTTTCTTT.

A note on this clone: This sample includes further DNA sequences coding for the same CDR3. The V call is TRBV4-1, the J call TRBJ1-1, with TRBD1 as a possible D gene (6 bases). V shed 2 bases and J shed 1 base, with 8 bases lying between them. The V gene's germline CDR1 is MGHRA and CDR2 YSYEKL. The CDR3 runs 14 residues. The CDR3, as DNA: TGCGCCAGCAGCCAACTACAGGGGAACACTGAAGCTTTCTTT. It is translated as CASSQLQGNTEAFF.

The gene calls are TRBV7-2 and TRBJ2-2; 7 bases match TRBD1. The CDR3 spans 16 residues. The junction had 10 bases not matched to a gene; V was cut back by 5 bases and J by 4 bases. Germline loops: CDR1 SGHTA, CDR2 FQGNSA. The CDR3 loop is CASSPTQGVITGELFF. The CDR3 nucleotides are TGTGCCAGCAGCCCAACCCAGGGGGTCATCACCGGGGAGCTGTTTTTT.